Following are 25 T cell receptor beta chains from one sample sequenced in a study of shared clonotypes between healthy human individuals. Libraries were prepared by immunoSEQ multiplex PCR; TCRdb keeps only in-frame clonotypes and omits some of them. The data show approximately 1.5 million clones, with approximately 98.5% seen just once and around 0.33% held by the top ten. Sequencing used naive CD4+ T cells sorted from blood. The subset here: CD45RA+ positively selected. The source of these receptors is a man aged 25-40 years in good health.

This clone was seen only once. The chain links TRBV10-3 to TRBJ2-7; possibly TRBD2 for D (6 bases). Looked up from germline, CDR1 is ENHRY and CDR2 is SYGVKD. Trimming took off 11 bases at V and 3 bases at J, with 14 bases between the two ends. CDR3 length: 12 residues. CDR3 bases: TGTGCCTCTCGCGGGGATAACTACGAGCAGTACTTC. The encoded protein is CASRGDNYEQYF.

J is TRBJ2-7 and V is TRBV6-5; D gene ambiguous. Per germline, CDR1 MNHEY and CDR2 SVGAGI. The CDR3 is 11 amino acids. The germline V and J ends were trimmed by 8 bases and 3 bases, with 8 bases remaining between them. The CDR3 protein is CASRAIYEQYF. The CDR3 coding sequence is TGTGCCAGCCGGGCGATCTACGAGCAGTACTTC.

The V call is TRBV18, the J call TRBJ2-1; weak D call: TRBD2 (5 bases). The CDR3 totals 15 residues. The germline gives CDR1 KGHSH, CDR2 LQKENI. Trimming shortened V by 0 bases and J by 2 bases, and 8 bases separated the two germline ends. In DNA form, the CDR3 reads TGTGCCAGCTCACCACCGAGGGTAACCTACAATGAGCAGTTCTTC. It yields the protein CASSPPRVTYNEQFF. The full variable domain, in which reference TRBV18 and TRBJ2-1 provide the parts outside the CDR3, is NAGVMQNPRHLVRRRGQEARLRCSPMKGHSHVYWYRQLPEEGLKFMVYLQKENIIDESGMPKERFSAEFPKEGPSILRIQQVVRGDSAAYFCASSPPRVTYNEQFFGPGTRLTVL.

The chain links TRBV6-1 to TRBJ2-7; D possibly corresponds to TRBD2 (5 bases). The CDR3 totals 12 residues. V was cut by 7 bases and J by 4 bases, with 11 bases left in between. Germline lookup yields CDR1 MNHNS and CDR2 SASEGT. CDR3 sequence (DNA): TGTGCCAGCAAGGACTGGAGTTACGAGCAGTACTTC. Encoded protein: CASKDWSYEQYF.

The chain joins TRBV7-2 to TRBJ2-1, with 8 bases lining up with TRBD2. Germline CDR1 reads SGHTA; CDR2 reads FQGNSA. The CDR3 contains 17 residues. The trim removed 2 bases at V and 1 base at J, leaving 7 bases unmatched. CDR3 DNA: TGTGCCAGCAGCTTAATTAGCGGGACCCTTTCCTACAATGAGCAGTTCTTC. Amino acids: CASSLISGTLSYNEQFF.

The DNA for the CDR3 is TGTGCCAGCTCAACCAGGGTTCGGCAGGGGCTACCAGATACGCAGTATTTT. Translation gives CASSTRVRQGLPDTQYF. The chain is built from TRBV19 and TRBJ2-3; weak D call: TRBD1 (6 bases). The CDR3 is 17 residues long. In germline, CDR1 is LNHDA, CDR2 SQIVND (reference sequence). Trimming shortened V by 9 bases and J by 4 bases, and 26 bases separated the two germline ends.

J is TRBJ2-5 and V is TRBV5-1; possibly TRBD2 for D (5 bases). Trimming removed 5 bases from V and 5 bases from J, with 19 bases in between. The CDR3 runs to 15 residues. Germline CDR1 reads SGHRS; CDR2 reads YFSETQ. The CDR3 loop is CASRSSRGTGETQYF. CDR3 nucleotide sequence: TGCGCCAGCAGATCCTCCCGGGGAACGGGGGAGACCCAGTACTTC.

This sequence joins TRBV7-9 and TRBJ2-7; D is uncertain. The germline V and J ends were trimmed by 2 bases and 1 base, with 12 bases remaining between them. Germline CDR1 SEHNR, CDR2 FQNEAQ (reference sequence). The CDR3 runs 15 residues. CDR3 in amino acids: CASSLWRSLSYEQYF. The CDR3 nucleotides read TGTGCCAGCAGCTTATGGCGGAGTTTATCCTACGAGCAGTACTTC.

The rearrangement links TRBV27 to TRBJ1-5; D is possibly TRBD1 (5 bases). Germline V gene lookup returns CDR1 MNHEY and CDR2 SMNVEV (reference sequence). Between the trimmed V and J ends, which lost 5 bases and 8 bases, there was a span of 13 bases. The CDR3 is 13 amino acids. CDR3 region: CASSRGGGEPQHF. The CDR3 coding sequence is TGTGCCAGCAGTCGCGGGGGTGGGGAGCCCCAGCATTTT.

The chain is built from TRBV5-6 and TRBJ2-4; 8 bases fit TRBD1. J gave up 1 base and V 2 bases, and 5 bases lay outside the gene matches. This CDR3 region has 16 residues. CDR1 and CDR2 from the germline V gene are SGHDT and YYEEEE. In nucleotides, the CDR3 is TGTGCCAGCAGCTTACAATGGACAGGGGCCAAAAACATTCAGTACTTC. Its translation: CASSLQWTGAKNIQYF.

The rearrangement uses TRBV4-1 and TRBJ2-2; maybe TRBD2 (5 bases). CDR1 MGHRA and CDR2 YSYEKL come from the germline V gene. The V gene lost 4 bases and the J gene lost 2 bases, with 11 bases spanning the gap. The CDR3 totals 15 residues. The CDR3: CASSLEETNTGELFF. CDR3 nucleotides: TGCGCCAGCAGCCTGGAGGAAACCAACACCGGGGAGCTGTTTTTT.

The rearrangement joins TRBV6-5 to TRBJ1-4; TRBD1 might be the D (6 bases). The CDR3 runs to 16 residues. V dropped 0 bases and J dropped 2 bases, with 10 bases sitting between them. Germline loops: CDR1 MNHEY, CDR2 SVGAGI. Written as DNA, the CDR3 is TGTGCCAGCAGTTACTCGCAGGGGCTGACTAATGAAAAACTGTTTTTT. Protein sequence: CASSYSQGLTNEKLFF.

The rearrangement links TRBV27 to TRBJ2-3; maybe TRBD2 (5 bases). This CDR3 contains 14 residues. Trimming stripped 8 bases from V and 3 bases from J, with 15 bases between. Germline V CDR1 and CDR2: MNHEY, SMNVEV (reference sequence). CDR3 DNA sequence: TGTGCCAGCGGGAGTTGGCAAGGAACAGATACGCAGTATTTT. Encoded protein: CASGSWQGTDTQYF.

V gene TRBV27 combines with J gene TRBJ2-2; D is undetermined. CDR1 is MNHEY and CDR2 is SMNVEV in the germline V gene (reference sequence). The CDR3 covers 15 residues. Trimming removed 0 bases from V and 0 bases from J, with 5 bases in between. The DNA of the CDR3 is TGTGCCAGCAGTTTATCGTGGTCGAACACCGGGGAGCTGTTTTTT. Its protein is CASSLSWSNTGELFF.

This chain connects TRBV6-5 to TRBJ2-5; D perhaps matches TRBD2 (5 bases). V was pared by 7 bases and J by 4 bases, with 13 bases between. This CDR3 region has 13 residues. Germline-derived CDR1 and CDR2 are MNHEY and SVGAGI. The CDR3 sequence is CASTQLGRETQYF. Written as DNA, the CDR3 is TGTGCCAGCACCCAGCTTGGGAGAGAGACCCAGTACTTC.

The rearrangement uses TRBV7-2 and TRBJ1-2, with a possible D match to TRBD1 (5 bases). Germline CDR1 is SGHTA and CDR2 is FQGNSA. This CDR3 is 14 amino acids long. Trimming took off 5 bases at V and 4 bases at J, with 14 bases between the two ends. CDR3 DNA: TGTGCCAGCAGCACGGGGGGAGACGGCTATGGCTACACCTTC. Translation: CASSTGGDGYGYTF.

V gene TRBV19 combines with J gene TRBJ1-1; D might be TRBD1 (5 bases). CDR3 length: 15 amino acids. The germline gives CDR1 LNHDA, CDR2 SQIVND (reference sequence). The V end lost 4 bases, the J end lost 4 bases, and 16 bases lay between the germline ends. The CDR3 spells CASSNIGPGGTEAFF. CDR3 DNA: TGTGCCAGTAGTAACATTGGCCCCGGGGGCACTGAAGCTTTCTTT.

This CDR3 is CASSTTPPGQGNNEQFF. The DNA for the CDR3 is TGTGCCAGCAGCACAACACCACCGGGACAGGGTAACAATGAGCAGTTCTTC. The chain employs TRBV9 and TRBJ2-1, with 9 bases lining up with TRBD1. With 4 bases clipped from V and 5 bases from J, the junction kept 13 bases outside the gene matches. The germline V gene encodes CDR1 SGDLS and CDR2 YYNGEE. The CDR3 is made up of 17 amino acids.

Turning to this clone: Other DNA sequences from this sample encode an identical CDR3 as well. This chain joins TRBV11-2 and TRBJ2-2; D perhaps matches TRBD1 (6 bases). V was cut by 5 bases and J by 5 bases, with 12 bases left in between. This CDR3 contains 14 residues. From germline, CDR1 is SGHAT and CDR2 FQNNGV. The CDR3 loop is CASSPGQGTGELFF. The CDR3 bases are TGTGCCAGCAGCCCCGGGCAGGGGACCGGGGAGCTGTTTTTT.

The rearrangement joins TRBV7-2 to TRBJ2-3; 7 positions match TRBD2. Germline assignment: CDR1 SGHTA and CDR2 FQGNSA. With 5 bases clipped from V and 0 bases from J, the junction kept 2 bases outside the gene matches. This CDR3 region has 14 residues. The CDR3 nucleotides are TGTGCCAGCAGCAAAGCGGGAAGCACAGATACGCAGTATTTT. It encodes CASSKAGSTDTQYF.

In DNA form, the CDR3 reads TGTGCCACCAACAGTCGGGACAGAGATTACAATGAGCAGTTCTTC. The encoded protein is CATNSRDRDYNEQFF. The chain couples TRBV15 to TRBJ2-1, with TRBD1 matching over 7 bases. CDR1 LNHNV and CDR2 YYDKDF come from the germline V gene (reference sequence). The CDR3 runs 15 residues. V shed 7 bases and J 4 bases; nucleotides not matched to a gene: 10.

As for this clone: Different DNA sequences within this sample yield the same CDR3. The rearrangement joins TRBV9 to TRBJ2-3, with 11 bases lining up with TRBD2. V shed 2 bases, J shed 6 bases, and the junction held 5 bases outside the gene matches. The CDR3 spans 15 residues. In germline, CDR1 is SGDLS, CDR2 YYNGEE. The CDR3, as DNA: TGTGCCAGCAGCGTGGGGACTAGCGGAAGTGATACGCAGTATTTT. Protein sequence: CASSVGTSGSDTQYF.

On this clone: Other DNA variants within this sample encode the same CDR3. The chain carries TRBV6-1 and TRBJ1-2; D call uncertain. Per germline, CDR1 MNHNS and CDR2 SASEGT. The CDR3 totals 11 residues. The V end lost 3 bases, the J end lost 4 bases, and 3 bases lay between the germline ends. The CDR3 nucleotides are TGTGCCAGCAGTGACAGCTATGGCTACACCTTC. This codes for CASSDSYGYTF.

This clone has only one observation. The CDR3 reads CASSLGDRGYNEQFF. The CDR3 DNA reads as TGCGCCAGCAGCTTAGGCGACAGGGGCTACAATGAGCAGTTCTTC. The chain employs TRBV5-1 and TRBJ2-1, with TRBD1 identical over 8 bases. This CDR3 is 15 amino acids long. Germline trimming cut 2 bases from V and 3 bases from J; bases unmatched to any gene: 4. CDR1 SGHRS and CDR2 YFSETQ come from the germline V gene.

The J gene is TRBJ1-1, the V gene TRBV7-9; tentative D call: TRBD1 (5 bases). V dropped 3 bases and J dropped 7 bases, with 15 bases sitting between them. The CDR3 contains 14 residues. Germline-derived CDR1 and CDR2 are SEHNR and FQNEAQ (reference sequence). CDR3 nucleotide sequence: TGTGCCAGCAGCTTGCAGGGTGGCCTTCTTGAAGCTTTCTTT. Translating gives CASSLQGGLLEAFF.